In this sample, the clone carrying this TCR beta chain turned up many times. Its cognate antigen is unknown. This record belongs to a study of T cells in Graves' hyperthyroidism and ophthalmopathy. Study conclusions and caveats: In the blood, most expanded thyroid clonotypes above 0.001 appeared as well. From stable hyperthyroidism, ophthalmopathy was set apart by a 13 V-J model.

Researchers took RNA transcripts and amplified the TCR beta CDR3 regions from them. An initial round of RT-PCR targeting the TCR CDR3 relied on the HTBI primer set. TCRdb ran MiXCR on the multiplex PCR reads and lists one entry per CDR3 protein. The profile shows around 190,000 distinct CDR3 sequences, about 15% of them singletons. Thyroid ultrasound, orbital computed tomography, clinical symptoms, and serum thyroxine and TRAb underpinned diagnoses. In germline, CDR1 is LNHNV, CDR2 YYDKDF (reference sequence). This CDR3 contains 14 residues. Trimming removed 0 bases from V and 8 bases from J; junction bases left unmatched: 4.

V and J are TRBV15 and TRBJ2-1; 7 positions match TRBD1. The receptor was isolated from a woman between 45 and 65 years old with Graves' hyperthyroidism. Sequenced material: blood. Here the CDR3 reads CATSRDDRADEQFF. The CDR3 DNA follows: TGTGCCACCAGCAGAGATGACAGGGCGGATGAGCAGTTCTTC. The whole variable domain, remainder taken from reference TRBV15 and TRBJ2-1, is DAMVIQNPRYQVTQFGKPVTLSCSQTLNHNVMYWYQQKSSQAPKLLFHYYDKDFNNEADTPDNFQSRRPNTSFCFLDIRSPGLGDTAMYLCATSRDDRADEQFFGPGTRLTVL.